This TCR beta chain is from a study of cytotoxic CD8 clonotypes in ibrutinib-treated CLL. Overall study: An average of around 250,000 productive templates and approximately 91,000 productive rearrangements was obtained per sample.

The CDR3 loop spans 13 amino acids. V was clipped by 2 bases and J by 8 bases, with 11 bases between them. Germline values: CDR1 SGHRS, CDR2 YFSETQ. Whole-study findings and limits: Public clonotypes were rare and shrank or held steady on treatment.

Some clones are missing from TCRdb's copy, which holds only in-frame ones; the method was immunoSEQ multiplex PCR. The sample carries tens of thousands of clones, 85% to 90% recorded once. This clone was seen once. Its target is not known. This TCR was recovered from a human donor with chronic lymphocytic leukemia. This specimen was PBMCs, taken before ibrutinib treatment. This sequence joins TRBV5-1 and TRBJ2-1; a possible D gene is TRBD1 (7 bases). The CDR3 sequence: CASSLDREDEQFF. The CDR3 DNA reads TGCGCCAGCAGCTTAGACAGGGAGGATGAGCAGTTCTTC.